This TCR beta chain was obtained from a study of T cell responses to AZD1222 COVID-19 vaccine. Study-level findings and limits: The peak T cell response came first, and repertoires were sampled only after it.

Turning to this clone: The antigen remains undetermined.

The CDR3 is 14 amino acids. With 4 bases clipped from V and 7 bases from J, the junction kept 10 bases outside the gene matches. Germline V gives CDR1 SGHVS, CDR2 FNYEAQ. Measured with immunoSEQ multiplex PCR; TCRdb has only the in-frame clones, and not every one. The sample lists more than 65,000 clones, approximately 80% occurring once. The input for sequencing was peripheral blood, taken on day 0 of AZD1222 vaccination. This clonotype originated in an adult in good health. The rearrangement links TRBV7-6 to TRBJ2-7; TRBD2 aligns across 7 bases. The CDR3 bases are TGTGCCAGCAGCTCCCGAACGGGAGGTCGGGAGCAGTACTTC. This codes for CASSSRTGGREQYF.